A single sample is the source of the 11 T cell receptor beta chains below, sequenced in a study of T cell responses to AZD1222 COVID-19 vaccine (dated by TCRdb to about 2021). The method behind the library was the immunoSEQ multiplex PCR assay. Here the immuneACCESS table is served through TCRdb, limited to in-frame sequences with V and J called. Missing clones are a known gap in these copies; in checked studies unresolved V genes cover under half, and the rest lacks a known reason. This sample lists some 120,000 clones; roughly 87% were detected once. The top ten clonotypes cover 7.5% of the sample. This specimen's time point label, per the study, means: baseline before first vaccination. Here the sequenced sample was peripheral blood, taken on day 0 of AZD1222 vaccination. These receptor sequences come from an adult in good health.

The rearrangement joins TRBV27 to TRBJ1-3, with D unclear. CDR1 and CDR2 from the germline V gene are MNHEY and SMNVEV (reference sequence). CDR3 length equals 17 residues. Between the trimmed V and J ends, which lost 5 bases and 0 bases, there was a span of 17 bases. CDR3: CASSKLKGQSSGNTIYF. For the CDR3, the DNA is TGTGCCAGCAGTAAGCTGAAAGGGCAAAGCTCTGGAAACACCATATATTTT.

V and J are TRBV2 and TRBJ2-2; 9 bases map to TRBD2. The V segment lost 2 bases and the J segment 5 bases; nucleotides outside the gene matches: 9. Germline loops: CDR1 SNHLY, CDR2 FYNNEI. The CDR3 is made up of 17 amino acids. CDR3 in amino acids: CASSEWSSGEGTGELFF. As DNA, the CDR3 is TGTGCCAGCAGTGAATGGTCTAGCGGGGAGGGTACCGGGGAGCTGTTTTTT. Looking up the rest from reference TRBV2 and TRBJ2-2 gives the full variable domain: EPEVTQTPSHQVTQMGQEVILRCVPISNHLYFYWYRQILGQKVEFLVSFYNNEISEKSEIFDDQFSVERPDGSNFTLKIRSTKLEDSAMYFCASSEWSSGEGTGELFFGEGSRLTVL.

A few counts support this clone. V usage is TRBV6-5 and J usage is TRBJ2-1, with D perhaps TRBD1 (5 bases). Trimming cost V 5 bases and J 4 bases, with 9 bases left between them. Germline V gives CDR1 MNHEY, CDR2 SVGAGI. The CDR3 spans 13 residues. The CDR3 is CASSHRQYNEQFF. The CDR3 DNA is TGTGCCAGCAGTCACCGACAGTACAATGAGCAGTTCTTC.

This chain connects TRBV12-2 to TRBJ1-3. TRBV12-2 is designated a pseudogene. The CDR3 runs 15 residues. The chain's CDR3 is CASREEVGDRNTIYF. Here the CDR3 DNA reads TGTGCAAGTCGCGAGGAGGTAGGGGACCGAAACACCATATATTTT.

This rearrangement joins TRBV9 to TRBJ2-2; 10 bases align to TRBD2. Trimming cost V 3 bases and J 3 bases; bases outside gene matches: 8. Germline V gene data show CDR1 as SGDLS and CDR2 as YYNGEE. CDR3 size: 17 residues. Here the CDR3 DNA reads TGTGCCAGCAGCGATGGAGAAGGACTAGCGGACACCGGGGAGCTGTTTTTT. The encoded protein is CASSDGEGLADTGELFF.

The chain couples TRBV7-8 to TRBJ2-3; no clear D gene. The CDR3 extends over 11 amino acids. Germline values: CDR1 SGHVS, CDR2 FQNEAQ. V was trimmed by 0 bases and J by 5 bases, leaving 0 bases between them. The CDR3 region has the DNA TGTGCCAGCAGCTTAGCAGATACGCAGTATTTT. This sequence encodes CASSLADTQYF. The whole variable domain, remainder taken from reference TRBV7-8 and TRBJ2-3, is GAGVSQSPRYKVAKRGQDVALRCDPISGHVSLFWYQQALGQGPEFLTYFQNEAQLDKSGLPSDRFFAERPEGSVSTLKIQRTQQEDSAVYLCASSLADTQYFGPGTRLTVL.

This rearrangement joins TRBV2 to TRBJ1-5; the D is unclear. The CDR3 is 13 residues long. V was cut by 8 bases and J by 2 bases, with 10 bases left in between. Per the germline V gene, CDR1 is SNHLY and CDR2 is FYNNEI. CDR3 in DNA: TGTGCCAGCGACCGAGAGGGCAATCAGCCCCAGCATTTT. Amino acid sequence: CASDREGNQPQHF.

The rearrangement links TRBV5-6 to TRBJ1-4; the D is unclear. Germline V gene data show CDR1 as SGHDT and CDR2 as YYEEEE. Deletions cut 0 bases from V and 8 bases from J, with 5 bases between. The CDR3 runs to 12 residues. CDR3 sequence: CASSLDEEKLFF. The CDR3 DNA sequence: TGTGCCAGCAGCTTGGACGAGGAAAAACTGTTTTTT.

This chain links TRBV7-9 with TRBJ2-1, with 7 bases matching TRBD1. The CDR3 extends over 14 amino acids. Germline V gives CDR1 SEHNR, CDR2 FQNEAQ (reference sequence). V lost 1 base to trimming and J lost 8 bases; unmatched junction nucleotides: 5. CDR3 nucleotides: TGTGCCAGCAGCTTAGGACAGGGTTTTTATGAGCAGTTCTTC. The encoded protein is CASSLGQGFYEQFF.

This clone appeared once. Here the CDR3 reads CASSEWTSQETQYF. CDR3 DNA: TGTGCCAGCAGTGAATGGACTAGTCAAGAGACCCAGTACTTC. The chain is built from TRBV25-1 and TRBJ2-5; 7 bases agree with TRBD2. CDR3 size: 14 residues. Per germline, CDR1 MGHDK and CDR2 SYGVNS. Unmatched junction bases numbered 1, after V lost 1 base and J lost 2 bases.

As for this clone: In the same sample, other DNA sequences code for this CDR3. The chain links TRBV28 to TRBJ2-7; D is undetermined. Germline CDR1 MDHEN, CDR2 SYDVKM. Trimming pared 4 bases from V and 7 bases from J, leaving 8 bases between. The CDR3 length is 11 residues. Written as DNA, the CDR3 is TGTGCCAGCAGTTCCCCCCAAGAGCAGTACTTC. Translation gives CASSSPQEQYF. The full variable domain, completed using reference TRBV28 and TRBJ2-7, is DVKVTQSSRYLVKRTGEKVFLECVQDMDHENMFWYRQDPGLGLRLIYFSYDVKMKEKGDIPEGYSVSREKKERFSLILESASTNQTSMYLCASSSPQEQYFGPGTRLTVT.